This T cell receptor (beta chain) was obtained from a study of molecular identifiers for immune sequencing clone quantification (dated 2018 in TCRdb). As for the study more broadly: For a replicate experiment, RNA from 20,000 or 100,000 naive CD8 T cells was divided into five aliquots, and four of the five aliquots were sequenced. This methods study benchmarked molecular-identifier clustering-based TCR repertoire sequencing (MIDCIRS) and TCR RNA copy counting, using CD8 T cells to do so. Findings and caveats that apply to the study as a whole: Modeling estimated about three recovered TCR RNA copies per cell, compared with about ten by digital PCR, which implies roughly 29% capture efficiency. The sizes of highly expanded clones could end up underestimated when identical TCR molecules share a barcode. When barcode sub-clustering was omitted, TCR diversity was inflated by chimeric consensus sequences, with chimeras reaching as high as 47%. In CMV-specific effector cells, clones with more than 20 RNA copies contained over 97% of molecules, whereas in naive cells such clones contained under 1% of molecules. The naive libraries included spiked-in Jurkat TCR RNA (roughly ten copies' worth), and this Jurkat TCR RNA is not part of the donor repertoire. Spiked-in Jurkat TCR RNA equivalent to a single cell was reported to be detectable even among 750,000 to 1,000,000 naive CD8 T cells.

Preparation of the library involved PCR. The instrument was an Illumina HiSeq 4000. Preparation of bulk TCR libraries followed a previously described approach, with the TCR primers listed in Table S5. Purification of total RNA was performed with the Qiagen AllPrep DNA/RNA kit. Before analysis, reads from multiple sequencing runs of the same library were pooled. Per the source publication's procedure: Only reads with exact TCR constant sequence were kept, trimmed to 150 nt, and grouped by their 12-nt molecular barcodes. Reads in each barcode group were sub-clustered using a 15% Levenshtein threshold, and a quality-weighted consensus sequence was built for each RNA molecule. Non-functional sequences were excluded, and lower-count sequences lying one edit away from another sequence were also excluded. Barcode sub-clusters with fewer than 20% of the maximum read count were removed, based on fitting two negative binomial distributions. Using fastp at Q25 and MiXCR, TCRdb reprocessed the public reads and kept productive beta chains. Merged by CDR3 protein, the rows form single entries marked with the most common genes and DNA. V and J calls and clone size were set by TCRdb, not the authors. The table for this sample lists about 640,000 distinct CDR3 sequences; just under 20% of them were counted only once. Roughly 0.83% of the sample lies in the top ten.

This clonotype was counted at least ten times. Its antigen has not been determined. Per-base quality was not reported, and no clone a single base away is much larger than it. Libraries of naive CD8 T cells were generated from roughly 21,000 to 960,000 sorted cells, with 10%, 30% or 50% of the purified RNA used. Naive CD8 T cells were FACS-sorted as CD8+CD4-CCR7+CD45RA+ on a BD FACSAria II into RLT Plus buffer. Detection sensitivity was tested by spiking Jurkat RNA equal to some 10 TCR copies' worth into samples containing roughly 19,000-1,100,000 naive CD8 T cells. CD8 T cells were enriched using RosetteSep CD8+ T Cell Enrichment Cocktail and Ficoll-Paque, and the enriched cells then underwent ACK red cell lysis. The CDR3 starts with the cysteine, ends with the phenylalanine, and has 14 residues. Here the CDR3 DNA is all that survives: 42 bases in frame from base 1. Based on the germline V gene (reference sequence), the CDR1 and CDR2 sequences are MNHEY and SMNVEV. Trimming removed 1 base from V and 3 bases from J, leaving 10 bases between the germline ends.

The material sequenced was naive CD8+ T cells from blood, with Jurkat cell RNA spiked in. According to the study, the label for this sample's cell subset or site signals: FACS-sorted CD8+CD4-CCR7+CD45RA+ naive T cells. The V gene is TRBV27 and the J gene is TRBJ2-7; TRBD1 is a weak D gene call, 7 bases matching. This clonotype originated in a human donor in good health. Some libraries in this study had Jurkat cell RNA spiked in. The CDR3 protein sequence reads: CASSLFRGDYEQYF. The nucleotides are TGTGCCAGCAGTTTATTCAGGGGGGACTACGAGCAGTACTTC.